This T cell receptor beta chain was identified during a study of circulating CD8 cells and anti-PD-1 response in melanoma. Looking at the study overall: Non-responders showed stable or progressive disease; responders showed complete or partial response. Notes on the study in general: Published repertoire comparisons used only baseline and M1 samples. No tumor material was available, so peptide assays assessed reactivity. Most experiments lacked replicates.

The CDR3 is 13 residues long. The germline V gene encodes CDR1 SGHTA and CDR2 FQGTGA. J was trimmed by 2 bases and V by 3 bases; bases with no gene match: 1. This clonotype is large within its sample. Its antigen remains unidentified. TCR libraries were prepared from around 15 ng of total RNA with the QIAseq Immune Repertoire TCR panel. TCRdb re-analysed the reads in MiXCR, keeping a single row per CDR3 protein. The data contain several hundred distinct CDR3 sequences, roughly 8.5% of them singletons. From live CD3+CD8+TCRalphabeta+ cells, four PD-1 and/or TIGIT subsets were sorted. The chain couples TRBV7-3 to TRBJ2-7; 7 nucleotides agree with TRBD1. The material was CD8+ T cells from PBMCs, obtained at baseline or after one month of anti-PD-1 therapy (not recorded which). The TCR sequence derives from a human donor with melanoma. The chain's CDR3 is CASSLGQPYEQYF. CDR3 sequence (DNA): TGTGCCAGCAGCTTGGGACAGCCCTACGAGCAGTACTTC.